The 17 T cell receptor beta chains below all came from one sample that was sequenced in a study of CD8+ T cells in alopecia areata. Reverse transcription of extracted RNA yielded cDNA, which provided the sequencing template. The repertoire was sequenced with immunoSEQ multiplex PCR; TCRdb's copy has only in-frame clones and lacks some. Found here are 130,000 to 150,000 clones, about four fifths of them singletons; the top ten hold approximately 25%. Treatment denoted: oral pan-JAK inhibitor, 5-10 mg twice daily. The sequencing here drew on CD8+ T cells sorted from blood, taken at week 4, from a patient treated with tofacitinib. These receptors came from a human donor with alopecia areata.

This sequence joins TRBV10-2 and TRBJ2-7; TRBD1 aligns across 8 bases. The CDR3 extends over 14 amino acids. V dropped 0 bases and J dropped 5; count of bases not matched to a gene: 3. Germline values: CDR1 WSHSY, CDR2 SAAADI. CDR3 DNA sequence: TGCGCCAGCAGTGAGTCTGGACAGGGTCACGAGCAGTACTTC. Encoded protein: CASSESGQGHEQYF.

The V gene is TRBV7-8, the J gene TRBJ1-3, with D perhaps TRBD1 (5 bases). The CDR3 is 15 amino acids. V dropped 1 base and J dropped 4 bases, with 11 bases sitting between them. CDR1 and CDR2 (germline): SGHVS, FQNEAQ. CDR3 sequence (DNA): TGTGCCAGCAGCTTAGGGAAGGGGAGGGGAAACACCATATATTTT. Its protein product is CASSLGKGRGNTIYF.

This rearrangement joins TRBV27 to TRBJ2-3; 10 nucleotides agree with TRBD2. The CDR3 extends over 17 amino acids. Germline V gene data show CDR1 as MNHEY and CDR2 as SMNVEV (reference sequence). The junction had 12 bases not matched to a gene; V was cut back by 3 bases and J by 6 bases. The CDR3 DNA is TGTGCCAGCAGTTTTGGAGCGGGGGGGCCGGTGCGCGATACGCAGTATTTT. Residues: CASSFGAGGPVRDTQYF.

This clone turned up a few times. The genes are TRBV5-4 and TRBJ2-5; TRBD1 might be the D (7 bases). The V end lost 3 bases, the J end lost 1 base, and 10 bases lay between the germline ends. Germline V CDR1 and CDR2: SGHNT, YYREEE (reference sequence). This CDR3 is 14 amino acids long. CDR3 coding DNA: TGTGCCAGCAGCTGGCGGGACAGCCAAGAGACCCAGTACTTC. Translation gives CASSWRDSQETQYF.

The chain combines TRBV12-5 with TRBJ1-2; no clear D. The CDR3 runs 15 residues. With 0 bases removed from V and 1 base from J, the gap between germline ends came to 9 bases. CDR1 and CDR2 from the germline V gene are LGHNT and FRNRAP. The CDR3 loop reads CASGLVVADNYGYTF. CDR3 DNA: TGTGCTAGTGGTTTGGTAGTGGCAGATAACTATGGCTACACCTTC.

This clone came up a few times. CDR3 sequence: CASSPGTGGWIGELFF. The CDR3 bases are TGCGCCAGCAGCCCTGGGACAGGGGGATGGATCGGGGAGCTGTTTTTT. This chain joins TRBV4-1 and TRBJ2-2; TRBD1 matches 11 bases. Per the germline V gene, CDR1 is MGHRA and CDR2 is YSYEKL. J was trimmed by 7 bases and V by 4 bases; bases with no gene match: 8. The CDR3 has 16 amino acids.

V usage is TRBV9 and J usage is TRBJ2-1; 10 nucleotides match TRBD2. Trimming took 4 bases from V and 8 from J; bases not matched to a gene: 12. The CDR3 is 16 amino acids. Per the germline V gene, CDR1 is SGDLS and CDR2 is YYNGEE. The CDR3 coding sequence is TGTGCCAGCAGCTCGAGAGGAGCGGGGGGGTATGATGAGCAGTTCTTC. This translates into CASSSRGAGGYDEQFF.

The rearrangement links TRBV7-9 to TRBJ2-7; either TRBD1 or TRBD2 may supply D (5 bases each). CDR1 SEHNR and CDR2 FQNEAQ come from the germline V gene (reference sequence). The CDR3 spans 13 residues. With 5 bases removed from V and 4 bases from J, the gap between germline ends came to 12 bases. The CDR3 spells CASSPRDLYEQYF. The DNA for the CDR3 is TGTGCCAGCAGCCCTAGGGACCTATACGAGCAGTACTTC.

V usage is TRBV4-1 and J usage is TRBJ2-7, with D possibly being TRBD1 or TRBD2 (5 bases each). Germline V gene data show CDR1 as MGHRA and CDR2 as YSYEKL. The germline V and J ends were trimmed by 0 bases and 4 bases, with 16 bases remaining between them. CDR3 length: 16 residues. CDR3 amino acids: CASSQDQEAPGYEQYF. In nucleotides, the CDR3 is TGCGCCAGCAGCCAAGATCAGGAGGCGCCAGGGTACGAGCAGTACTTC.

This chain connects TRBV7-9 to TRBJ2-1; 8 bases agree with TRBD2. Germline trimming cut 5 bases from V and 6 bases from J; bases unmatched to any gene: 12. The germline V gene encodes CDR1 SEHNR and CDR2 FQNEAQ (reference sequence). This CDR3 spans 16 amino acids. CDR3 sequence reads: CASSGPPAGAINEQFF. The CDR3 region has the DNA TGTGCCAGCAGCGGACCCCCAGCGGGGGCCATCAATGAGCAGTTCTTC.

The V and J genes are TRBV4-3 and TRBJ2-5; D is possibly TRBD2 (6 bases). Trimming took 0 bases from V and 1 from J, leaving 9 bases between them. This CDR3 is built from 15 residues. Germline values: CDR1 LGHNA, CDR2 YSLEER. The CDR3 sequence is CASSQDRGTQETQYF. DNA of the CDR3: TGCGCCAGCAGCCAAGATCGCGGGACCCAAGAGACCCAGTACTTC.

The chain employs TRBV11-2 and TRBJ2-7; 9 bases are a match to TRBD1. Trimming at V came to 4 bases and at J to 4 bases, leaving 11 bases not matched to a gene. Germline values: CDR1 SGHAT, CDR2 FQNNGV. This CDR3 has 16 residues. Written as DNA, the CDR3 is TGTGCCAGCAGCTATTATGCCGGGGACAGGGAGTACGAGCAGTACTTC. Translated, it gives CASSYYAGDREYEQYF.

CDR3 coding DNA: TGTGCCAGCAGCACACCCGACAGGGCCGACTATGGCTACACCTTC. Amino acids: CASSTPDRADYGYTF. The gene calls are TRBV7-9 and TRBJ1-2; TRBD1 agrees at 7 bases. Unmatched junction bases numbered 9, after V lost 5 bases and J lost 3 bases. CDR1 and CDR2 (germline): SEHNR, FQNEAQ (reference sequence). The CDR3 sequence is 15 residues long.

Remarks on this clone: The conserved closing phenylalanine or tryptophan is absent in this CDR3, likely reflecting a read error. No DNA is shown, since the ends of the CDR3 on it are uncertain; the CDR3 is the one TCRdb lists. The chain joins TRBV20-1 to TRBJ2-7; TRBD2, the D gene given by the table, was not confirmed from the DNA. The germline V gene has CDR1 DFQATT and CDR2 SNEGSKA (reference sequence). Counting both end residues, the CDR3 totals 8 amino acids. The CDR3 loop is CSALGLAG.

This sequence joins TRBV7-2 and TRBJ2-5; 10 positions agree with TRBD2. Germline V gene lookup returns CDR1 SGHTA and CDR2 FQGNSA. The CDR3 spans 15 residues. V trimming: 5 bases; J trimming: 4 bases; junction bases outside the gene matches: 7. For the CDR3, the DNA is TGTGCCAGCAGCCCATCTAGCGGGGGTGGAGAGACCCAGTACTTC. This gives the protein CASSPSSGGGETQYF.

This clone has a single count. This chain uses TRBV7-2 with TRBJ2-1, with 7 nucleotides matching TRBD2. V was pared by 3 bases and J by 7 bases, with 6 bases of the junction left unmatched. The germline gives CDR1 SGHTA, CDR2 FQGNSA. This CDR3 comprises 14 residues. As DNA, the CDR3 is TGTGCCAGCAGCTTGGGAGGGCTAGGGAATGAGCAGTTCTTC. This sequence encodes CASSLGGLGNEQFF.

A single count supports this clone. The chain couples TRBV5-1 to TRBJ2-5, with D possibly TRBD1 on 5 matching bases. V was trimmed by 3 bases and J by 2 bases, leaving 14 bases between them. The CDR3 has 15 residues. Germline V gene lookup returns CDR1 SGHRS and CDR2 YFSETQ. In DNA form, the CDR3 reads TGCGCCAGCAGCTCCGGACAAATAGTTCAAGAGACCCAGTACTTC. This translates into CASSSGQIVQETQYF. The full variable domain, in which reference TRBV5-1 and TRBJ2-5 provide the parts outside the CDR3, is KAGVTQTPRYLIKTRGQQVTLSCSPISGHRSVSWYQQTPGQGLQFLFEYFSETQRNKGNFPGRFSGRQFSNSRSEMNVSTLELGDSALYLCASSSGQIVQETQYFGPGTRLLVL.